These T cell receptor beta chains were read from a single sample in a study of a mutant IDH1 vaccine in newly diagnosed glioma. These receptors lack a known antigen. Profiling relied on immunoSEQ multiplex PCR, and the TCRdb table lists in-frame clones only, not all of them. This table has tens of thousands of clones, 80% to 85% appearing once. The material was PBMCs, obtained from a glioma patient whose treatment included an IDH1 peptide vaccine. The receptors come from a man under 40 with glioma. Both conserved end residues are part of each CDR3. The D gene is left open where the match is weak. Only part of the rows carry a size: once, few, many, or a class if the clone is expanded.

j_gene	v_gene	abundance	d_gene	CDR3aa	CDR3nt
TRBJ2-1	TRBV11-3	once	TRBD1	CASSLGRGRETGVRNEQFF	TGTGCCAGCAGCTTAGGACGCGGTAGAGAAACAGGGGTAAGGAATGAGCAGTTCTTC
TRBJ1-1	TRBV6-5	.	.	CASSYSSGAGEAFF	TGTGCCAGCAGTTACTCATCGGGGGCGGGGGAAGCTTTCTTT
TRBJ1-6	TRBV28	once	.	CASSLGTRDSPLHF	TGTGCCAGCAGTTTGGGGACAAGGGATTCACCCCTCCACTTT
TRBJ2-7	TRBV5-1	.	.	CASSLIAGTNEQYF	TGCGCCAGCAGCTTGATTGCGGGGACCAACGAGCAGTACTTC
TRBJ1-1	TRBV27	few	.	CASSPFWNGLDTEAFF	TGTGCCAGCAGCCCTTTTTGGAACGGACTGGACACTGAAGCTTTCTTT
TRBJ2-1	TRBV7-8	.	.	CASSSNTVRNEQFF	TGTGCCAGCAGCTCGAACACTGTGAGAAATGAGCAGTTCTTC
TRBJ1-1	TRBV5-6	.	.	CASSLVTGEAFF	TGTGCCAGCAGTTTGGTGACGGGGGAAGCTTTCTTT
TRBJ2-5	TRBV27	.	TRBD1	CASSPLGQVRQETQYF	TGTGCCAGCAGTCCCCTCGGACAGGTCCGACAAGAGACCCAGTACTTC
TRBJ2-6	TRBV28	.	.	CASTEGGDSGANVLTF	TGTGCCAGCACCGAGGGAGGAGACTCTGGGGCCAACGTCCTGACTTTC
TRBJ1-5	TRBV18	.	.	CASSPGSSNENQPQHF	TGTGCCAGCTCACCTGGGAGCTCTAATGAGAATCAGCCCCAGCATTTT
TRBJ1-1	TRBV7-6	.	TRBD1	CASSLDRVDTEAFF	TGTGCCAGCAGCTTGGACAGGGTAGACACTGAAGCTTTCTTT
TRBJ2-2	TRBV7-9	.	TRBD1	CASRGTGGSTGELFF	TGTGCCAGCAGGGGGACAGGGGGTTCTACCGGGGAGCTGTTTTTT
TRBJ2-2	TRBV27	.	TRBD2	CASSLRALAGGGAGELFF	TGTGCCAGCAGTTTAAGGGCACTAGCGGGGGGGGGCGCCGGGGAGCTGTTTTTT
TRBJ2-3	TRBV5-1	.	TRBD1	CASSLGTGGGYRTDTQYF	TGCGCCAGCAGCTTGGGAACAGGGGGCGGTTACCGCACAGATACGCAGTATTTT
TRBJ2-5	TRBV6-1	.	TRBD2	CASSGLAGGPETQYF	TGTGCCAGCAGTGGACTAGCGGGGGGGCCAGAGACCCAGTACTTC
TRBJ2-5	TRBV7-9	.	.	CASSLEVVQETQYF	TGTGCCAGCAGCTTAGAGGTAGTCCAAGAGACCCAGTACTTC
TRBJ2-6	TRBV30	.	TRBD1	CAWSTKAGQGNAGANVLTF	TGTGCCTGGAGTACAAAAGCGGGACAGGGAAATGCAGGGGCCAACGTCCTGACTTTC
TRBJ1-3	TRBV6-6	.	.	CASRPGLISGNTIYF	TGTGCCAGCAGACCGGGCCTAATCTCTGGAAACACCATATATTTT
TRBJ2-1	TRBV27	.	TRBD2	CASSLGRGGYNEQFF	TGTGCCAGCAGTTTGGGGCGGGGGGGATACAATGAGCAGTTCTTC
TRBJ2-6	TRBV4-1	.	.	CASSQGRGFSGANVLTF	TGCGCCAGCAGCCAAGGCAGGGGCTTTAGCGGGGCCAACGTCCTGACTTTC
TRBJ2-7	TRBV13	.	TRBD2	CASSLAGGEQYF	TGTGCCAGCAGCTTAGCGGGGGGCGAGCAGTACTTC
TRBJ2-2	TRBV5-1	few	TRBD2	CASSLLFAGGSNTGELFF	TGCGCCAGCAGCTTGCTTTTTGCGGGGGGTTCGAACACCGGGGAGCTGTTTTTT
TRBJ1-5	TRBV6-1	.	TRBD1	CASSVGQGNQPQHF	TGTGCCAGCAGTGTGGGACAGGGGAATCAGCCCCAGCATTTT
TRBJ2-2	TRBV19	.	.	CASSIGRGTGELFF	TGTGCCAGTAGTATAGGGAGAGGGACCGGGGAGCTGTTTTTT
TRBJ2-5	TRBV5-1	once	TRBD2	CASSLGTSRETQYF	TGCGCCAGCAGCTTGGGGACTAGCAGGGAGACCCAGTACTTC
TRBJ1-2	TRBV21-1	.	.	CASIGQSDRPYPPHYGYTF	TGTGCCAGCATCGGCCAGAGTGACAGGCCTTATCCCCCACACTATGGCTACACCTTC
TRBJ2-7	TRBV10-2	.	TRBD2	CASGFPSGAFGGEQYF	TGCGCCAGCGGGTTTCCAAGCGGGGCCTTTGGAGGTGAGCAGTACTTC
TRBJ1-2	TRBV18	.	.	CASSPEGSANYGYTF	TGTGCCAGCTCACCGGAAGGCTCAGCTAACTATGGCTACACCTTC
TRBJ1-1	TRBV5-1	.	.	CASAQGNTEAFF	TGCGCCAGCGCCCAGGGAAACACTGAAGCTTTCTTT
TRBJ2-2	TRBV4-1	few	.	CASSQAGSTGELFF	TGCGCCAGCAGCCAAGCGGGGTCGACCGGGGAGCTGTTTTTT
TRBJ1-2	TRBV28	.	TRBD1	CASSPHAGTGGYGYTF	TGTGCCAGCAGCCCACACGCCGGGACAGGGGGGTATGGCTACACCTTC
TRBJ1-5	TRBV7-8	.	TRBD1	CASSSGQGLGQFNQPQHF	TGTGCCAGCAGCTCCGGACAGGGCTTGGGTCAATTCAATCAGCCCCAGCATTTT
TRBJ1-5	TRBV5-8	once	.	CASSLWGLDNQPQHF	TGTGCCAGCAGCTTGTGGGGGCTGGACAATCAGCCCCAGCATTTT
TRBJ1-4	TRBV6-1	.	.	CAIQPATNEKLFF	TGTGCCATTCAGCCGGCAACTAATGAAAAACTGTTTTTT
TRBJ1-4	TRBV5-1	.	.	CASSWAGTHGEKLFF	TGCGCCAGCAGCTGGGCCGGGACCCATGGGGAAAAACTGTTTTTT
TRBJ1-5	TRBV21-1	.	.	CASSIEDRPCNQPQHF	TGTGCCAGCAGTATCGAAGACAGGCCCTGCAATCAGCCCCAGCATTTT
TRBJ2-5	TRBV7-9	.	TRBD2	CASSLDGGAWETQYF	TGTGCCAGCAGCTTAGACGGGGGGGCCTGGGAGACCCAGTACTTC
TRBJ2-7	TRBV6-1	.	TRBD1	CASTYRGPNYEQYF	TGTGCCAGCACGTACAGGGGACCCAACTACGAGCAGTACTTC
TRBJ2-3	TRBV2	.	.	CASKKPEGQIGTTDTQYF	TGTGCCAGCAAAAAGCCGGAAGGACAGATCGGAACCACAGATACGCAGTATTTT
TRBJ2-5	TRBV28	.	.	CASSLWGPETQYF	TGTGCCAGCAGTTTATGGGGGCCAGAGACCCAGTACTTC
TRBJ2-5	TRBV19	.	.	CASSIGVRETQYF	TGTGCCAGTAGTATAGGGGTGCGGGAGACCCAGTACTTC
TRBJ1-5	TRBV27	few	.	CASSRRPISGPGNQPQHF	TGTGCCAGCAGCCGCCGCCCTATCTCAGGGCCAGGCAATCAGCCCCAGCATTTT
TRBJ2-3	TRBV5-1	.	TRBD2	CASKSLAGGSDTQYF	TGCGCCAGCAAGTCACTAGCGGGGGGGTCCGATACGCAGTATTTT
TRBJ2-2	TRBV2	.	.	CASSPINTGELFF	TGTGCCAGCAGTCCGATCAACACCGGGGAGCTGTTTTTT
TRBJ2-7	TRBV5-1	.	TRBD1	CASPPPSGQAFYEQYF	TGCGCCAGCCCTCCTCCTTCCGGACAGGCTTTCTACGAGCAGTACTTC
TRBJ2-3	TRBV7-6	.	TRBD2	CASSLRGLAGKTRTDTQYF	TGTGCCAGCAGCTTAAGAGGACTAGCGGGCAAAACCCGCACAGATACGCAGTATTTT
TRBJ2-5	TRBV11-2	.	.	CASSSPFVIRVQETQYF	TGTGCCAGCAGCTCCCCCTTTGTAATTAGGGTCCAAGAGACCCAGTACTTC
TRBJ1-1	TRBV6-5	.	.	CASRLRLFTEAFF	TGTGCCAGCCGTCTACGGTTATTCACTGAAGCTTTCTTT
TRBJ2-5	TRBV30	.	.	CAWSVSRGLRETQYF	TGTGCCTGGAGTGTAAGCCGGGGGTTGCGTGAGACCCAGTACTTC
TRBJ2-7	TRBV6-5	.	.	CASSSGAYEQYF	TGTGCCAGCAGTTCTGGGGCTTACGAGCAGTACTTC
TRBJ2-5	TRBV4-2	.	TRBD2	CASSLAGGQETQYF	TGTGCCAGCAGCCTAGCGGGGGGGCAAGAGACCCAGTACTTC
TRBJ1-1	TRBV12-5	many	.	CASGLVRGAEAFF	TGTGCTAGTGGTTTGGTTCGGGGCGCTGAAGCTTTCTTT
TRBJ2-1	TRBV28	.	.	CASTGGRATYNEQFF	TGTGCCAGCACCGGAGGTAGGGCAACCTACAATGAGCAGTTCTTC
TRBJ1-6	TRBV10-1	.	.	CASSVGGSAPLHF	TGCGCCAGCAGTGTCGGAGGTTCAGCACCCCTCCACTTT
TRBJ2-2	TRBV2	.	.	CASTSYGVPTGELFF	TGTGCCAGCACGAGCTACGGGGTCCCCACCGGGGAGCTGTTTTTT
TRBJ1-4	TRBV7-9	.	.	CASSSTTEKAREKLFF	TGTGCCAGCAGCTCAACCACAGAAAAAGCGCGGGAAAAACTGTTTTTT